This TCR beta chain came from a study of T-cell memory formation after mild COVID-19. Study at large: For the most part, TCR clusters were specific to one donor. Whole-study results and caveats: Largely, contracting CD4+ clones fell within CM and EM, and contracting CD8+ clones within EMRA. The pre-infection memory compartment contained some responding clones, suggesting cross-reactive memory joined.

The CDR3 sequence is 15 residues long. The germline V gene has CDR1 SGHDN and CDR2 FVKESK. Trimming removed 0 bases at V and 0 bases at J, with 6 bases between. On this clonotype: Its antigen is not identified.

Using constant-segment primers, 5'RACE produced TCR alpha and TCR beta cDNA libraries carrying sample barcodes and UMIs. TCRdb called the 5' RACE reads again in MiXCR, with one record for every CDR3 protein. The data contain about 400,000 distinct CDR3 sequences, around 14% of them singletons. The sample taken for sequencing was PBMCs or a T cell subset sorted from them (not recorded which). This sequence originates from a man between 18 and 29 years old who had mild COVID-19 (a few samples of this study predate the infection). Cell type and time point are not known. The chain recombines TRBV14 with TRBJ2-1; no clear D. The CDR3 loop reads CASSQDMSSYNEQFF. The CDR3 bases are TGTGCCAGCAGCCAAGATATGAGCTCCTACAATGAGCAGTTCTTC. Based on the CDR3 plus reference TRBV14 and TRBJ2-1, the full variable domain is EAGVTQFPSHSVIEKGQTVTLRCDPISGHDNLYWYRRVMGKEIKFLLHFVKESKQDESGMPNNRFLAERTGGTYSTLKVQPAELEDSGVYFCASSQDMSSYNEQFFGPGTRLTVL.